The rows below give T cell receptor beta chains drawn from one sample of a study of cytomegalovirus exposure and HLA in healthy donors. Repertoires were generated with immunoSEQ multiplex PCR, while TCRdb's copy carries only in-frame clones and drops some. The sample gives 150,000 to 200,000 clones, about three quarters of which show up once; about 2.1% is in the top ten. Sample: PBMCs. Source of these receptors: a female donor in good health and CMV-seronegative. Each CDR3 is given with its conserved first and last residue. D genes are given only for firm matches. The size entry is marked missing in some rows and otherwise reads once, few, many or a size class.

J gene: TRBJ1-1
V gene: TRBV28
D gene: NA
clone size: NA
CDR3 DNA: TGTGCCAGCGTCGACATGAACACTGAAGCTTTCTTT
CDR3 protein: CASVDMNTEAFF

J gene: TRBJ1-1
V gene: TRBV6-6
D gene: NA
clone size: NA
CDR3 DNA: TGTGCCAGCAGTTACTCCTCCGTGAACACTGAAGCTTTCTTT
CDR3 protein: CASSYSSVNTEAFF

J gene: TRBJ2-5
V gene: TRBV4-2
D gene: TRBD1
clone size: once
CDR3 DNA: TGTGCCAGCAGCCAAGAACCAGGGGGCAACTCACGGTCAGAGACCCAGTACTTC
CDR3 protein: CASSQEPGGNSRSETQYF

J gene: TRBJ2-7
V gene: TRBV15
D gene: NA
clone size: once
CDR3 DNA: TGTGCCACCAGCAGAGATTGGGCATACGAGCAGTACTTC
CDR3 protein: CATSRDWAYEQYF

J gene: TRBJ1-4
V gene: TRBV15
D gene: NA
clone size: few
CDR3 DNA: TGTGCCACCAGCCCACAGGGTTGGGAAAAACTGTTTTTT
CDR3 protein: CATSPQGWEKLFF

J gene: TRBJ2-7
V gene: TRBV7-2
D gene: TRBD2
clone size: NA
CDR3 DNA: TGTGCCAGCAGCTTAGTTGGCGGGGGGGCCGGGTACGAGCAGTACTTC
CDR3 protein: CASSLVGGGAGYEQYF

J gene: TRBJ2-3
V gene: TRBV30
D gene: TRBD2
clone size: NA
CDR3 DNA: TGTGCCTGGAGTCAGCCGGGACTAGCGGGAGACTTTTTTAGCACAGATACGCAGTATTTT
CDR3 protein: CAWSQPGLAGDFFSTDTQYF

J gene: TRBJ1-1
V gene: TRBV23-1
D gene: NA
clone size: NA
CDR3 DNA: TGCGCCAGCAGTCACCCAGGTTTTTCACCCACTGAAGCTTTCTTT
CDR3 protein: CASSHPGFSPTEAFF

J gene: TRBJ2-7
V gene: TRBV5-4
D gene: NA
clone size: NA
CDR3 DNA: TGTGCCAGCAGCCTGACTGCTCCAGGGGAGCAGTACTTC
CDR3 protein: CASSLTAPGEQYF

J gene: TRBJ2-3
V gene: TRBV30
D gene: NA
clone size: few
CDR3 DNA: TGTGCCTGGCTTACCAATCCCAGTTTTCCCACAGATACGCAGTATTTT
CDR3 protein: CAWLTNPSFPTDTQYF